This T cell receptor beta chain came from a study of monozygotic twins with inflammatory bowel disease. The CDR3 totals 14 residues. Germline lookup yields CDR1 ENHRY and CDR2 SYGVKD. The input for each TCR library was around 4,000 ng of total RNA. Nested amplification of TCRalpha and TCRbeta cDNA involved two PCRs of 16 and 9 cycles. One entry per CDR3 protein, without DNA, is what TCRdb gives after re-calling the 5' RACE reads. This sample contains about 210,000 distinct CDR3 sequences. This rearrangement joins TRBV10-3 to TRBJ2-7. Material for sequencing was blood. The TCR comes from a human donor with ulcerative colitis or Crohn's disease, or a healthy co-twin of an affected twin (not recorded which). The CDR3 here is CAISGSVSSYEQYF.